This T cell receptor (beta chain) is from a study of T cells in localized non-small cell lung cancer. Notes on the study in general: The highest T cell clonality was in uninvolved adjacent lung, above tumor.

Free of atypia, the adjacent lung was collected at least 2 cm away from the tumor margin. This clone was seen only a few times. The antigen is unknown. The protocol was immunoSEQ multiplex PCR, while the TCRdb copy is restricted to in-frame clones and leaves out a portion. This sample has approximately 2,800 clones, with around 25% found just once. The ends were cut back, 0 bases at V and 4 bases at J, with 16 bases in the middle. This CDR3 has 16 amino acids. Per germline, CDR1 SGDLS and CDR2 YYNGEE. V usage is TRBV9 and J usage is TRBJ2-5; tentative D call: TRBD2 (6 bases). The clonotype comes from a woman aged 35-75 years with stage I lung adenocarcinoma. This specimen consisted of normal lung tissue next to the tumor, obtained before any cancer treatment. The CDR3 protein is CASSVGIAEAVETQYF. In nucleotides, the CDR3 is TGTGCCAGCAGCGTAGGAATAGCGGAAGCGGTAGAGACCCAGTACTTC.